Given below is one TCR beta chain in context. V was pared by 3 bases and J by 0 bases, with 9 bases between. This CDR3 spans 15 amino acids. Germline CDR1 is ENHRY and CDR2 is SYGVKD. These data originate in a study of blood T cell repertoires in COVID-19. On the study more broadly: Sites across the United States, Italy and Spain contributed samples from acute and convalescent COVID-19. The analysed material was cDNA or gDNA that came from T cells, B-cell-depleted T cells, or PBMCs.

Per the authors' pipeline: Reference gene primer amplification yielded estimated nucleated cell counts. The method was immunoSEQ multiplex PCR; TCRdb's version includes in-frame clones alone and lacks a portion of them. The V and J calls and clone size were taken over from that table, and D and trimming were inferred from the DNA. The repertoire holds about 220,000 clones, 70% to 90% seen once, with 9.5% to 15% in the top ten. The sequence was obtained from a human donor in a cohort sampled during active COVID-19. Sequencing used peripheral blood. The V call is TRBV10-3, the J call TRBJ2-1; possible D gene TRBD1, 6 bases. CDR3 sequence reads: CAISEGQSSYNEQFF. CDR3 sequence (DNA): TGTGCCATCAGTGAAGGACAGAGCTCCTACAATGAGCAGTTCTTC.